One sample yielded the 3 T cell receptor beta chains listed below, sequenced in a study of Graves' ophthalmopathy and Graves' hyperthyroidism. TCR beta CDR3 amplification used RNA transcripts. Amplification began with first-round RT-PCR using HTBI primers, then second-round multiplex PCR was performed. TCRdb recomputed calls from the multiplex PCR reads with MiXCR, one row per CDR3 protein. The sample lists about 740,000 distinct CDR3 sequences; approximately 40% were seen once. The sequenced material came from peripheral blood. The receptor set was obtained from an adult man with Graves' ophthalmopathy.

The DNA of the CDR3 is TGTGCCAGCTTAGGACAGGGCTGGTACGAGCAGTACTTC. Translation: CASLGQGWYEQYF. This sequence joins TRBV6-1 and TRBJ2-7; 8 bases are shared with TRBD1. CDR3 length: 13 amino acids. V gave up 8 bases and J gave up 4 bases; unmatched junction bases: 7. Germline V gene data show CDR1 as MNHNS and CDR2 as SASEGT.

V gene TRBV7-2 combines with J gene TRBJ2-2; D is tentatively TRBD1 or TRBD2 (5 bases each). There are 13 residues in the CDR3. The germline V gene has CDR1 SGHTA and CDR2 FQGNSA. Trimming took off 4 bases at V and 7 bases at J, with 10 bases between the two ends. In nucleotides, the CDR3 is TGTGCCAGCAGCTATGGGGGTATCGGGGAGCTGTTTTTT. It yields the protein CASSYGGIGELFF.

Only one count was recorded for this clonotype. The rearrangement uses TRBV2 and TRBJ1-1, with D perhaps matching TRBD1 (6 bases). Germline CDR1 is SNHLY and CDR2 is FYNNEI. The V end was cut by 6 bases, the J end by 0 bases, with 17 bases between. This CDR3 has 16 amino acids. The CDR3 nucleotides are TGTGCCAGCAGGGTTCGACAGGCTACGATGAACACTGAAGCTTTCTTT. It encodes CASRVRQATMNTEAFF.